Shown below are 8 T cell receptor beta chains from a single sample sequenced in a study of identifying expanded T cells in peripheral blood (dated by TCRdb to 2018 to 2020). Receptor amplification or capture employed the immunoSEQ multiplex PCR assay. Held by TCRdb, this immuneACCESS table contains in-frame sequences only and omits some clones. Under half of the omission traces to an unresolved V gene where checked; the cause of the rest is unknown. Here the sample has some 120,000 clones; 84% occur a single time. Approximately 3% of the sample lies in the top ten. The sequencing sample was made of blood. The receptors were gathered from a person aged 18-69 years in good health.

The chain carries TRBV18 and TRBJ2-7; D perhaps matches TRBD2 (5 bases). CDR3 length: 14 amino acids. Germline assignment: CDR1 KGHSH and CDR2 LQKENI. V was cut by 2 bases and J by 0 bases, with 8 bases left in between. CDR3 sequence reads: CASSPSGGSYEQYF. CDR3 coding DNA: TGTGCCAGCTCACCAAGCGGTGGCTCCTACGAGCAGTACTTC.

The rearrangement uses TRBV30 and TRBJ1-2; D not resolved. This CDR3 comprises 11 residues. V lost 2 bases, J lost 3 bases, and 4 bases lay in between. Per germline, CDR1 GTSNPN and CDR2 SVGIG (reference sequence). This CDR3 is CAWSSYYGYTF. The CDR3 DNA follows: TGTGCCTGGAGTTCCTACTATGGCTACACCTTC. The whole variable domain, filled in from reference TRBV30 and TRBJ1-2, reads SQTIHQWPATLVQPVGSPLSLECTVEGTSNPNLYWYRQAAGRGLQLLFYSVGIGQISSEVPQNLSASRPQDRQFILSSKKLLLSDSGFYLCAWSSYYGYTFGSGTRLTVV.

A single count supports this clone. CDR3 nucleotide sequence: TGTGCCAGCAGCGTAGACAGGGAAAACACTGAAGCTTTCTTT. It encodes CASSVDRENTEAFF. The chain has TRBV13 and TRBJ1-1, with 7 positions matching TRBD1. This CDR3 spans 14 amino acids. Germline lookup yields CDR1 PRHDT and CDR2 FYEKMQ (reference sequence). Trimming at V came to 5 bases and at J to 2 bases, leaving 5 bases not matched to a gene.

The genes are TRBV4-1 and TRBJ1-2; 8 positions match TRBD1. The CDR3 covers 16 residues. Unmatched junction bases numbered 13, after V lost 2 bases and J lost 8 bases. CDR1 is MGHRA, CDR2 YSYEKL, per germline. CDR3 DNA sequence: TGCGCCAGCAGCCAACAGACAGGGGAGCTTCTATTCGGCTACACCTTC. The encoded protein is CASSQQTGELLFGYTF.

V and J are TRBV5-6 and TRBJ1-5, with TRBD1 identical over 8 bases. CDR3 length: 15 amino acids. V lost 2 bases, J lost 3 bases, and 4 bases stayed unmatched. The V gene's germline CDR1 is SGHDT and CDR2 YYEEEE. CDR3: CASSLGDRLNQPQHF. CDR3 sequence (DNA): TGTGCCAGCAGCTTAGGGGACAGGCTCAATCAGCCCCAGCATTTT.

The gene calls are TRBV2 and TRBJ1-2; D might be TRBD1 (6 bases). CDR1 and CDR2 (germline): SNHLY, FYNNEI. The CDR3 is 14 amino acids. Trimming took 3 bases from V and 8 from J, leaving 16 bases between them. CDR3 DNA sequence: TGTGCCAGCAGTGAGCGGAGGGGGGGGCAAGGCTACACCTTC. This translates into CASSERRGGQGYTF.

V usage is TRBV10-3 and J usage is TRBJ1-2; 9 bases agree with TRBD1. The CDR3 has 13 residues. Trimming took 5 bases from V and 5 from J; bases not matched to a gene: 3. Germline CDR1 reads ENHRY; CDR2 reads SYGVKD. As DNA, the CDR3 is TGTGCCATCAGTTCCGGGACAGGGTATGGCTACACCTTC. It yields the protein CAISSGTGYGYTF.

J is TRBJ1-5 and V is TRBV2; unclear D gene. This CDR3 has 12 residues. V was shortened by 0 bases and J by 9 bases, with 6 bases between the two germline ends. Germline-derived CDR1 and CDR2 are SNHLY and FYNNEI. The CDR3 here is CASSEAPSPQHF. Written as DNA, the CDR3 is TGTGCCAGCAGTGAAGCGCCATCGCCCCAGCATTTT.